This TCR beta chain was identified in a study of cytomegalovirus exposure and HLA in healthy donors. As concerns this clone: What it recognizes is unknown.

This CDR3 has 13 amino acids. The V gene lost 6 bases and the J gene lost 2 bases, with 10 bases spanning the gap. The V gene's germline CDR1 is MNHNS and CDR2 SASEGT. Amplification used 60 Vbeta primers and 13 Jbeta primers. Generated by immunoSEQ multiplex PCR, the TCRdb table keeps only in-frame clones and is missing some. The sample lists more than 100,000 clones; roughly 9.6% were seen once. Study conclusions and caveats: There were reportedly fewer N-insertions in an Asian-associated ancestry cluster than the approximately 630-donor mean, in a later analysis.

The donors gave bone marrow, and they were healthy. The sample taken for sequencing was PBMCs. The chain employs TRBV6-1 and TRBJ1-1; D is unresolved. This TCR derives from a woman in her forties in good health and CMV-seropositive. CDR3 DNA sequence: TGTGCCAGCAGATACAGTTACAACACTGAAGCTTTCTTT. Encoded protein: CASRYSYNTEAFF.